The clone carrying this T cell receptor beta chain has just one count. Antigen: not known. TCRdb redid the calling of the 5' RACE reads with MiXCR, one entry per CDR3 protein. The sample has 410,000 or so distinct CDR3 sequences; about a quarter are singletons. These data are taken from a study of T-cell memory formation after mild COVID-19. The CDR3 has 15 amino acids. Germline values: CDR1 SGHDN, CDR2 FVKESK. V was clipped by 5 bases and J by 0 bases, with 10 bases between them. Study-level points and caveats: Of the contracting clones, CD4+ ones lay mainly in CM and EM, and CD8+ ones in EMRA.

The chain links TRBV14 to TRBJ2-2; D not resolved. The sample was PBMCs or a T cell subset sorted from them (not recorded which). The sequence came from an adult woman who had mild COVID-19 (a few samples of this study predate the infection). Cell type and time point are not known. The CDR3 sequence is CASSGARANTGELFF. CDR3 sequence (DNA): TGTGCCAGCAGCGGAGCACGGGCGAACACCGGGGAGCTGTTTTTT.